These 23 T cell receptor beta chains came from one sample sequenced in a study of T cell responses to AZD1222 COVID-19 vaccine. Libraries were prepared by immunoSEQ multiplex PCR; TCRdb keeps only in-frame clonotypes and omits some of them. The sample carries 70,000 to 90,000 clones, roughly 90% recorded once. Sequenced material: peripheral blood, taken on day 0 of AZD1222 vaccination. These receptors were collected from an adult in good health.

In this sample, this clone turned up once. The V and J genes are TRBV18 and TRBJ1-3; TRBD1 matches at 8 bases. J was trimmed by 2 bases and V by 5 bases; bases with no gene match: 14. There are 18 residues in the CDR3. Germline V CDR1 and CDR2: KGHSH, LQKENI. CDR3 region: CASSLGQAIPLPGNTIYF. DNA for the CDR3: TGTGCCAGCTCATTGGGACAGGCCATACCCCTTCCTGGAAACACCATATATTTT.

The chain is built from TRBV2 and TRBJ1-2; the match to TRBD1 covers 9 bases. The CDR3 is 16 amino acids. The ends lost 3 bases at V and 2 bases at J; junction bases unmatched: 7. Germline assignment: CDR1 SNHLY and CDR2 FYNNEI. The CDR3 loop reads CASSEDGQGRNYGYTF. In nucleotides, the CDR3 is TGTGCCAGCAGTGAGGATGGACAGGGGCGGAACTATGGCTACACCTTC.

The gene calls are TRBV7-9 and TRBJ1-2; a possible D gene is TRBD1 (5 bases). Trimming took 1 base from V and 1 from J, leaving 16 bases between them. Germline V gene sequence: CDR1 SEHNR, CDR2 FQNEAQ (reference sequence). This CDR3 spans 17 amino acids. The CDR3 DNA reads TGTGCCAGCAGCTTAGGGCGGTCAGGGACTGGTAACTATGGCTACACCTTC. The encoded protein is CASSLGRSGTGNYGYTF.

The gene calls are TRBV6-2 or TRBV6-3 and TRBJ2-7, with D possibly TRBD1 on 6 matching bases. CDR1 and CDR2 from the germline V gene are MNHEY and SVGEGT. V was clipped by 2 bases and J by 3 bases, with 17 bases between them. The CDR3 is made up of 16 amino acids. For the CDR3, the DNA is TGTGCCAGCAGTTACACATACAGGGTGCAAAGCTACGAGCAGTACTTC. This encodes CASSYTYRVQSYEQYF.

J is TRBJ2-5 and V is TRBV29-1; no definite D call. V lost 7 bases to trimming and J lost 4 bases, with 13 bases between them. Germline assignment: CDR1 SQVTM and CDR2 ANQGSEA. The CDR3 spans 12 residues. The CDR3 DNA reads TGCAGCGCTGACCAGGTAGGAGAGACCCAGTACTTC. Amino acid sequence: CSADQVGETQYF. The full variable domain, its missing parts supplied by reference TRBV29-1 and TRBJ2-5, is SAVISQKPSRDICQRGTSLTIQCQVDSQVTMMFWYRQQPGQSLTLIATANQGSEATYESGFVIDKFPISRPNLTFSTLTVSNMSPEDSSIYLCSADQVGETQYFGPGTRLLVL.

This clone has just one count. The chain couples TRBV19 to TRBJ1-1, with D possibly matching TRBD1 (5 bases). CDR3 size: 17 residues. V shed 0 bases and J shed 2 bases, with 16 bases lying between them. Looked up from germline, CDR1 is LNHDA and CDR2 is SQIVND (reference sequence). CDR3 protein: CASSIEFGARVNTEAFF. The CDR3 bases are TGTGCCAGTAGTATAGAATTCGGCGCCAGGGTAAACACTGAAGCTTTCTTT.

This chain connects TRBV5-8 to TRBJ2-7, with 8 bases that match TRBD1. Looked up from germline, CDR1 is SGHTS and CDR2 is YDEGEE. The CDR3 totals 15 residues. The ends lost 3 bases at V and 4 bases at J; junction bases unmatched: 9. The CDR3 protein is CASSSGTGFSYEQYF. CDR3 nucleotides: TGTGCCAGCAGCTCCGGGACAGGTTTCTCGTACGAGCAGTACTTC.

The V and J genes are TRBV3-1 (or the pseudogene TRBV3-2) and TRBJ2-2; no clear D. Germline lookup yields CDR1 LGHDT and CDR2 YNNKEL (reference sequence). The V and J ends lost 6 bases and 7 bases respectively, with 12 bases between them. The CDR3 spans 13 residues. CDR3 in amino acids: CASRGTVGGELFF. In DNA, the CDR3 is TGTGCCAGCAGGGGCACCGTTGGCGGGGAGCTGTTTTTT.

The CDR3 protein is CASSPGQGSRASQYF. The CDR3 DNA sequence: TGTGCCAGCTCACCGGGACAGGGGTCCCGTGCGTCCCAGTACTTC. The chain employs TRBV18 and TRBJ2-5; 10 bases match TRBD1. The ends lost 3 bases at V and 9 bases at J; junction bases unmatched: 10. Germline V gene data show CDR1 as KGHSH and CDR2 as LQKENI. The CDR3 spans 15 residues.

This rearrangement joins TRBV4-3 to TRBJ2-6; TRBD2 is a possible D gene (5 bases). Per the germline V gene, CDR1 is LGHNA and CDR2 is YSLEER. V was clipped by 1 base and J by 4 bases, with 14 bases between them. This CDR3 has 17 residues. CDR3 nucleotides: TGCGCCAGCAGCCAAGCCCGGGAACGGTCGGGGGCCAACGTCCTGACTTTC. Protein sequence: CASSQARERSGANVLTF.

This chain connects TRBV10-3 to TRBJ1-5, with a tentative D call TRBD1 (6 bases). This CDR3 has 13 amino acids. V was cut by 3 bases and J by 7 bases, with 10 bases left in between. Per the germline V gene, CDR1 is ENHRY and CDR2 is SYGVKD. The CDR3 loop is CAISEQGSQPQHF. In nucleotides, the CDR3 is TGTGCCATCAGTGAACAGGGCTCGCAGCCCCAGCATTTT.

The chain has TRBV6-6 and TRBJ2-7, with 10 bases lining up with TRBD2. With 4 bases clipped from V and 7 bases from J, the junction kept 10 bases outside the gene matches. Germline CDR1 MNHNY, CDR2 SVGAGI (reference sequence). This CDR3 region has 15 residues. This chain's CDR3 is CASSSNLAGEREQYF. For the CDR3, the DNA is TGTGCCAGCAGTTCAAATCTAGCGGGAGAGAGGGAGCAGTACTTC.

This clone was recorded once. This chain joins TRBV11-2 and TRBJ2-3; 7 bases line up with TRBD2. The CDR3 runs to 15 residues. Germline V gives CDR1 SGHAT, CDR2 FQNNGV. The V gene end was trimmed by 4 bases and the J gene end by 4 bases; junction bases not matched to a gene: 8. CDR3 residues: CASSWVGGVADTQYF. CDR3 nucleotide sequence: TGTGCCAGCAGCTGGGTGGGGGGGGTTGCAGATACGCAGTATTTT.

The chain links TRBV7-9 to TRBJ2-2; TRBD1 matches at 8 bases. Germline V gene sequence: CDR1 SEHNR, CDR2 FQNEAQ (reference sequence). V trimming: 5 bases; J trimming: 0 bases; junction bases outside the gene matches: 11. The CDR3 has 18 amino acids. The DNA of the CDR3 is TGTGCCAGCAGCCAAGGACAGGGTGTACCCGCGAACACCGGGGAGCTGTTTTTT. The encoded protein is CASSQGQGVPANTGELFF.

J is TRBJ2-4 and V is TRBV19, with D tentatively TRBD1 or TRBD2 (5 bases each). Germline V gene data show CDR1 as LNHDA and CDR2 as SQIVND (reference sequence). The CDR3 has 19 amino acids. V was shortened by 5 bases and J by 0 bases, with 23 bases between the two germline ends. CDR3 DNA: TGTGCCAGTAGTTTGGGGACGGGGCAAAACGGCCTAGCCAAAAACATTCAGTACTTC. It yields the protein CASSLGTGQNGLAKNIQYF.

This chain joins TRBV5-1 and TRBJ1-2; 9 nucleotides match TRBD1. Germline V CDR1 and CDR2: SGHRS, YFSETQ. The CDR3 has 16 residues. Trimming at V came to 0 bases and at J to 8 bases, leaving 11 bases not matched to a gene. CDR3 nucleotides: TGCGCCAGCAGCTTGGGGACAGGGGCAACAATCGACGGCTACACCTTC. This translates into CASSLGTGATIDGYTF.

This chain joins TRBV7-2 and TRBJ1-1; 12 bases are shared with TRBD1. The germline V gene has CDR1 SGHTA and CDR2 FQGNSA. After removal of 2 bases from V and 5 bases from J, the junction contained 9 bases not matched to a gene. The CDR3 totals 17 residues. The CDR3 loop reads CASSLKGQGAGTTEAFF. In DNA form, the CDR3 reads TGTGCCAGCAGCTTAAAGGGACAGGGGGCAGGGACGACTGAAGCTTTCTTT.

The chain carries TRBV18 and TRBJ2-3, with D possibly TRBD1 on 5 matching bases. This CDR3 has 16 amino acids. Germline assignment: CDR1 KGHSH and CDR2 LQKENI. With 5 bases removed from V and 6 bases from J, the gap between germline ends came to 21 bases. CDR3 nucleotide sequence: TGTGCCAGCTCAACCCGGACACCCAGAGCCGGGGATACGCAGTATTTT. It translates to CASSTRTPRAGDTQYF. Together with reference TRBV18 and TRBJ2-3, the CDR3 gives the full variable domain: NAGVMQNPRHLVRRRGQEARLRCSPMKGHSHVYWYRQLPEEGLKFMVYLQKENIIDESGMPKERFSAEFPKEGPSILRIQQVVRGDSAAYFCASSTRTPRAGDTQYFGPGTRLTVL.

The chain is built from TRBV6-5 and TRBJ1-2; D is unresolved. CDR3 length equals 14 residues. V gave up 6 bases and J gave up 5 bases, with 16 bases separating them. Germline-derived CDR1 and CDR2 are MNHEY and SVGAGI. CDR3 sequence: CASSLTRDLYGYTF. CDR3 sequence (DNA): TGTGCCAGCAGCCTGACACGAGACCTTTATGGCTACACCTTC.

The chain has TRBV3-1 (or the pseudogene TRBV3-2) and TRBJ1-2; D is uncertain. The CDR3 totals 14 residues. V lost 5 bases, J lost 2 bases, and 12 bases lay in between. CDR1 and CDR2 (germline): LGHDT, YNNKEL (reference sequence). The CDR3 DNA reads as TGTGCCAGCAGCAACATAGGACCGAACTATGGCTACACCTTC. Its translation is CASSNIGPNYGYTF.

The CDR3 DNA follows: TGTGCCAGCAGCGTACGTGGGGTAGACTACAATGAGCAGTTCTTC. Translating gives CASSVRGVDYNEQFF. This chain joins TRBV9 and TRBJ2-1; D is unclear. The CDR3 spans 15 residues. Trimming took 1 base from V and 3 from J, leaving 11 bases between them. Per the germline V gene, CDR1 is SGDLS and CDR2 is YYNGEE.

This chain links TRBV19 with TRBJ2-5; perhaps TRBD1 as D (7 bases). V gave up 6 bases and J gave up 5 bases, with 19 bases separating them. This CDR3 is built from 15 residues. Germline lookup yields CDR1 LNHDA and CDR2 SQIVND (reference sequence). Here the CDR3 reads CASSVRLRGEETQYF. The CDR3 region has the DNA TGTGCCAGTAGCGTCCGTCTCAGGGGGGAGGAGACCCAGTACTTC.

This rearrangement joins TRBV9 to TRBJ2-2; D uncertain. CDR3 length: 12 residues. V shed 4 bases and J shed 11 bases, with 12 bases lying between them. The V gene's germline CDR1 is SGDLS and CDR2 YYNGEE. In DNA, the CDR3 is TGTGCCAGCAGCAGTTCGATCGGCGAGCTGTTTTTT. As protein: CASSSSIGELFF.